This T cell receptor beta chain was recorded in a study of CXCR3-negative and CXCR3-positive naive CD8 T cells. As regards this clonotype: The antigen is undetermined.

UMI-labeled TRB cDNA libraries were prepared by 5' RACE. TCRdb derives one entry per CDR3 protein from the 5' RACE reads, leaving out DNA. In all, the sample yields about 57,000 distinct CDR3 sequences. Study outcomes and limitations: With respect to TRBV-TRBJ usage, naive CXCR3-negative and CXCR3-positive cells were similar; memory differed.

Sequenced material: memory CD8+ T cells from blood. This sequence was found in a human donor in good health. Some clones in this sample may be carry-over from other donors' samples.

The CDR3 region is CASSFSGVGSYNEQFF. The chain uses TRBV5-1 and TRBJ2-1; the D call from TCRdb, TRBD2, cannot be confirmed without DNA. Per germline, CDR1 SGHRS and CDR2 YFSETQ. This CDR3 has 16 amino acids.